Shown below are 7 T cell receptor beta chains from a single sample sequenced in a study of Graves' ophthalmopathy and Graves' hyperthyroidism. Amplification of TCR beta CDR3 regions used RNA transcripts. Second-round multiplex PCR came after a first-round RT-PCR that employed HTBI primers. MiXCR was run by TCRdb on the multiplex PCR reads, yielding one entry per CDR3 protein. There are about 400,000 distinct CDR3 sequences in the sample; about 17% occur only once, and roughly 1.5% lies in the top ten. The specimen sequenced was peripheral blood. The receptors stem from a woman aged 18-29 years with Graves' ophthalmopathy.

This clonotype was detected many times. The chain links TRBV6-2 or TRBV6-3 to TRBJ1-2; 10 nucleotides match TRBD1. This CDR3 spans 14 amino acids. Losses at the gene ends were 5 bases for V and 8 bases for J; bases not matched to a gene: 8. Per germline, CDR1 MNHEY and CDR2 SVGEGT. This CDR3 is CASSPWDRGDGYTF. As DNA, the CDR3 is TGTGCCAGCAGTCCCTGGGACAGGGGAGACGGCTACACCTTC.

The chain links TRBV19 to TRBJ1-2; D gene ambiguous. The CDR3 totals 12 residues. Germline CDR1 LNHDA, CDR2 SQIVND (reference sequence). V lost 7 bases and J lost 7, with 13 bases in between. CDR3: CASIGRVSGYTF. In DNA, the CDR3 is TGTGCCAGTATTGGGCGGGTTAGTGGCTACACCTTC.

This clonotype was detected ten times or more. The CDR3 sequence: CASSRKSNQPQHF. DNA of the CDR3: TGTGCCAGCAGCCGCAAGAGCAATCAGCCCCAGCATTTT. The chain uses TRBV7-2 and TRBJ1-5, with D unclear. Trimming left V 5 bases short and J 1 base short, with 6 bases between. In germline, CDR1 is SGHTA, CDR2 FQGNSA. This CDR3 is built from 13 residues.

This clonotype was seen ten or more times. At one boundary the junction diverges from the germline segment, which might be a read error. The chain is built from TRBV6-5 and TRBJ2-4, with 7 positions matching TRBD1. The CDR3 has 15 amino acids. CDR1 is MNHEY and CDR2 is SVGAGI in the germline V gene. The CDR3 DNA is TGTGCCAACAGTTTAGACAGGGTGCTGGAAAACATTCAGTACTTC. Its translation: CANSLDRVLENIQYF.

This clonotype was detected many times. This chain uses TRBV28 with TRBJ1-5, with no clear D. CDR1 is MDHEN and CDR2 is SYDVKM in the germline V gene. This CDR3 is 12 amino acids long. The V and J ends lost 4 bases and 9 bases respectively, with 10 bases between them. The CDR3 coding sequence is TGTGCCAGCAGTTCGACATGGCTGCCCCAGCATTTT. Translated, it gives CASSSTWLPQHF.

This clonotype was recorded many times. This chain joins TRBV18 and TRBJ2-7, with 13 bases lining up with TRBD2. The trim removed 2 bases at V and 2 bases at J, leaving 0 bases unmatched. CDR1 and CDR2 from the germline V gene are KGHSH and LQKENI. The CDR3 has 15 amino acids. The CDR3 loop is CASSPTSGGAYEQYF. CDR3 DNA sequence: TGTGCCAGCTCACCAACTAGCGGGGGGGCCTACGAGCAGTACTTC.

This clonotype was detected ten times or more. The chain joins TRBV28 to TRBJ1-3; D uncertain. Germline assignment: CDR1 MDHEN and CDR2 SYDVKM. The V end was cut by 5 bases, the J end by 5 bases, with 16 bases between. This CDR3 comprises 15 residues. For the CDR3, the DNA is TGTGCCAGCAGTCCCCGTGTAGGATGGAGAAACACCATATATTTT. It is translated as CASSPRVGWRNTIYF.